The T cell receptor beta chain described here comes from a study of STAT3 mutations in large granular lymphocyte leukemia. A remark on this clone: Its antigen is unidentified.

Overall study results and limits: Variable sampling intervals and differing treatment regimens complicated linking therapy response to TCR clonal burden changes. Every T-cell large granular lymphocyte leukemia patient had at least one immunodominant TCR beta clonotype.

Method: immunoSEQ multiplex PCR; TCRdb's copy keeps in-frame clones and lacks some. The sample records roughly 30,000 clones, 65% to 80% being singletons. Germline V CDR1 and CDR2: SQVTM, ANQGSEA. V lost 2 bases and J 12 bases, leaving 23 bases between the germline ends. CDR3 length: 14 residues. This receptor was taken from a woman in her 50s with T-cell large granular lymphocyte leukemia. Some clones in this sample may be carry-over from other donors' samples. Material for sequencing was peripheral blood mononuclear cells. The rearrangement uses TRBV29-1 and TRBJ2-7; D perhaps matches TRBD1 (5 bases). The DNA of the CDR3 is TGCAGCGTTGAAACGGCTGCGTTACAGGCTAAGCTGTACTTC. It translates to CSVETAALQAKLYF.